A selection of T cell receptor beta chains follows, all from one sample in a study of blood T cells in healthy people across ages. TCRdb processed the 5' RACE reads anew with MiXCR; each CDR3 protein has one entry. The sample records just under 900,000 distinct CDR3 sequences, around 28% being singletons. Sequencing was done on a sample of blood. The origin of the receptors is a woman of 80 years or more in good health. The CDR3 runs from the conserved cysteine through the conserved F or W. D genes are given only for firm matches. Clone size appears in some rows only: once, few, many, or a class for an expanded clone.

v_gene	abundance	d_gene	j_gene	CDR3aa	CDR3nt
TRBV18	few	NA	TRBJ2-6	CASSPPPDLFGANVLTF	TGTGCCAGCTCACCACCGCCGGATCTGTTTGGGGCCAACGTCCTGACTTTC
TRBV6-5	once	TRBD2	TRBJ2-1	CASSYRTSGGYNEQFF	TGTGCCAGCAGTTATCGGACTAGCGGGGGCTACAATGAGCAGTTCTTC
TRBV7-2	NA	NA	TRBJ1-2	CASSLHRGPDGYTF	TGTGCCAGCAGCTTACATCGGGGTCCTGATGGCTACACCTTC
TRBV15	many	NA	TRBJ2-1	CATSSPPGEEQFF	TGTGCCACCAGCAGTCCTCCCGGGGAAGAGCAGTTCTTC
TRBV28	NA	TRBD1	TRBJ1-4	CASTQQGGSEKLFF	TGTGCCAGCACCCAACAGGGGGGGAGTGAAAAACTGTTTTTT
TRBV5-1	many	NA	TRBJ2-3	CASSRQDGSTDTQYF	TGCGCCAGCAGCCGCCAGGACGGATCCACAGATACGCAGTATTTT
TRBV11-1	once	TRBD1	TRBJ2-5	CASSQGIGQGRETQYF	TGTGCCAGCAGCCAAGGCATTGGACAGGGCCGAGAGACCCAGTACTTC
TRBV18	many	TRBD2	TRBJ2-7	CASSPGAGLSYEQYF	TGTGCCAGCTCACCCGGAGCGGGACTCTCCTACGAGCAGTACTTC
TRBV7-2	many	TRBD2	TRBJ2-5	CASSPAVSSGGAGETQYF	TGTGCCAGCAGCCCTGCGGTGTCTAGCGGGGGGGCCGGGGAGACCCAGTACTTC
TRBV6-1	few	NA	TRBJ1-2	CASSESWPSYGYTF	TGTGCCAGCAGTGAATCCTGGCCAAGCTATGGCTACACCTTC
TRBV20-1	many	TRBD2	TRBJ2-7	CSASPLAGGEQYF	TGCAGTGCTAGTCCGCTAGCGGGGGGCGAGCAGTACTTC
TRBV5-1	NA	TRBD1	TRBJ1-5	CVSSPSTGRNQPQHF	TGCGTCAGCAGCCCGTCGACAGGGCGTAATCAGCCCCAGCATTTT
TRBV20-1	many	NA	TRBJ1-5	CSAEARGQPQHF	TGCAGTGCCGAGGCCCGGGGTCAGCCCCAGCATTTT
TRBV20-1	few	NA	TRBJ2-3	CSARRGLRGPDTQYF	TGCAGTGCTCGGCGGGGTCTGCGGGGCCCAGATACGCAGTATTTT
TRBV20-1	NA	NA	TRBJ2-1	CSVTLGQPSGLTYNEQFF	TGCAGTGTCACCCTGGGACAGCCTAGCGGATTAACCTACAATGAGCAGTTCTTC
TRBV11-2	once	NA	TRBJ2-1	CASSLERFEQFF	TGTGCCAGCAGCTTAGAACGTTTTGAGCAGTTCTTC
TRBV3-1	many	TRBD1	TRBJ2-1	CASSSTGYRQFF	TGTGCCAGCAGCTCGACAGGGTATAGGCAGTTCTTC
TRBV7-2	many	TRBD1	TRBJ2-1	CASSFRRTGEYSYNEQFF	TGTGCCAGCAGCTTCCGCAGGACAGGGGAATACTCCTACAATGAGCAGTTCTTC
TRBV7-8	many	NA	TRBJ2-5	CASSLGPRGGETQYF	TGTGCCAGCAGCTTAGGACCCCGGGGTGGGGAGACCCAGTACTTC
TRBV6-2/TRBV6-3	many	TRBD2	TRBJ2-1	CASRSGLAGAGQYNEQFF	TGTGCCAGCCGCAGCGGACTAGCGGGGGCCGGCCAATACAATGAGCAGTTCTTC
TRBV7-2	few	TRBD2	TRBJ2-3	CASSLVTGLAGGPRDTQYF	TGTGCCAGCAGCTTAGTGACGGGGCTAGCGGGGGGGCCTAGGGATACGCAGTATTTT
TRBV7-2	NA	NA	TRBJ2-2	CASSLSGRVNTGELFF	TGTGCCAGCAGCTTATCGGGCAGGGTGAACACCGGGGAGCTGTTTTTT
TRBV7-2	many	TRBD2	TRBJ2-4	CASSPQQQAGGRSKNIQYF	TGTGCCAGCAGCCCCCAGCAACAGGCGGGGGGCCGGTCCAAAAACATTCAGTACTTC
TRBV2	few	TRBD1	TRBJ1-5	CASSGAGGQPQHF	TGTGCCAGCAGTGGGGCAGGGGGTCAGCCCCAGCATTTT
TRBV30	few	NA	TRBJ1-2	CAWSSLGGSGYTF	TGTGCCTGGAGCAGCCTCGGAGGGTCGGGCTACACCTTC
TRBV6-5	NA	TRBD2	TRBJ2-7	CASSPLAGGNYEQYF	TGTGCCAGCAGTCCGTTAGCGGGGGGTAACTACGAGCAGTACTTC
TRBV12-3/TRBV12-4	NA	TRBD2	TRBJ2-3	CASSPPSGGAPDAQYF	TGTGCCAGCAGTCCCCCCAGCGGGGGGGCCCCAGATGCGCAGTATTTT
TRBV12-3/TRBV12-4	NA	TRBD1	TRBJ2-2	CASSPRDRGTNTGELFF	TGTGCCAGCAGTCCCCGGGACAGGGGCACGAACACCGGGGAGCTGTTTTTT
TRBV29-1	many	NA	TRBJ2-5	CSVAWSQFQETQYF	TGCAGCGTTGCTTGGAGTCAGTTCCAAGAGACCCAGTACTTC
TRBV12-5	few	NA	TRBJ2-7	CASARGDGSSYEQYF	TGTGCTAGTGCCCGAGGGGACGGGAGCTCCTACGAGCAGTACTTC
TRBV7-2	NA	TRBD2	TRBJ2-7	CASSFSGGFSYEQYF	TGTGCCAGCAGCTTCAGCGGGGGTTTCTCCTACGAGCAGTACTTC
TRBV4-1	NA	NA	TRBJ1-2	CASSQGITALYGYTF	TGCGCCAGCAGCCAAGGTATAACCGCTCTATATGGCTACACCTTC
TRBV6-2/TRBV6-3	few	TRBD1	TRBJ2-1	CASSHRRQGSNEQFF	TGTGCCAGCAGTCACCGCCGACAGGGAAGCAATGAGCAGTTCTTC
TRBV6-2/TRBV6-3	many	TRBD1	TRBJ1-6	CASRSDRVNSPLHF	TGTGCCAGCAGATCGGACAGGGTGAATTCACCCCTCCACTTT
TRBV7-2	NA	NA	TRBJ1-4	CASSQMAGANEKLFF	TGTGCCAGCAGTCAAATGGCGGGGGCTAATGAAAAACTGTTTTTT
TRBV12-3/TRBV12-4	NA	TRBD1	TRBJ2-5	CASSLRDSKNNGQYF	TGTGCCAGCAGCCTCCGGGACAGCAAAAACAATGGGCAGTACTTC
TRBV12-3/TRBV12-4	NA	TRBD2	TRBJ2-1	CASTSGTYNEQFF	TGTGCCAGCACCAGCGGGACCTACAATGAGCAGTTCTTC
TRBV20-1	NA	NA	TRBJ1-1	CRAGDSTEAFF	TGCAGAGCAGGGGATAGCACTGAAGCTTTCTTT
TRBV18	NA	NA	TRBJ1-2	CASLGRVYGYTF	TGTGCCAGCCTGGGACGGGTCTATGGCTACACCTTC
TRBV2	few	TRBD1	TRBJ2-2	CASSGGRGRLSGELFF	TGTGCCAGCAGTGGGGGTAGGGGGCGCTTGTCCGGGGAGCTGTTTTTT
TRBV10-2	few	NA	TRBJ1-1	CASSGHVNTEAFF	TGCGCCAGCAGTGGACACGTAAACACTGAAGCTTTCTTT
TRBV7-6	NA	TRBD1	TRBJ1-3	CASSLLTGGSSGNTIYF	TGTGCCAGCAGCTTATTGACAGGGGGGAGCTCTGGAAACACCATATATTTT
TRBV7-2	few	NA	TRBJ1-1	CASSLLSVGGTEAFF	TGTGCCAGCAGCTTGCTCTCGGTAGGTGGCACTGAAGCTTTCTTT
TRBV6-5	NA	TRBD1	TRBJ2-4	CAGSYSNRGPLSTTTEQCF	TGTGCCGGCAGTTACTCTAACAGGGGGCCTCTTTCTACTACTACCGAGCAGTGCTTC
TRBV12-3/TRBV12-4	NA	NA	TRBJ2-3	CASRVGEADMQYF	TGTGCCAGCAGGGTGGGGGAAGCAGATATGCAGTATTTT
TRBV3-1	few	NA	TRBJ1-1	CASSRNRGPAAFF	TGTGCCAGCAGCCGCAACCGGGGTCCCGCAGCTTTCTTT
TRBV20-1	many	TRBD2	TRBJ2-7	CSASPGRAYEQYF	TGCAGTGCTAGCCCAGGGAGGGCCTACGAGCAGTACTTC
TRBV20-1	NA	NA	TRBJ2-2	CSARGGGNPGELFF	TGCAGTGCAAGGGGAGGAGGGAACCCCGGGGAGCTGTTTTTT
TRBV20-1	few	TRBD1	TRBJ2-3	CSLDRADTQYF	TGCAGTCTAGACAGGGCGGATACGCAGTATTTT